The rows below give T cell receptor beta chains drawn from one sample of a study of tumor and adjacent non-tumor tissue in lung cancer. TCRdb re-analysed the multiplex PCR reads in MiXCR, keeping a single row per CDR3 protein. The sample contains some 99,000 distinct CDR3 sequences, 75% of which appear only once. The sequencing sample was made of lung tumor tissue. The receptors here all came from a woman aged 55-69 years with non-small cell lung cancer. The CDR3 runs from the conserved cysteine through the conserved F or W. D genes are given only for firm matches. Not every row has a clone size; where given, it reads once, few, many or a size class.

j_call: TRBJ1-2; d_call: .; v_call: TRBV6-5; clone_size: .; cdr3_nt: TGTCCCAGCACTTATAAGGGGCGCATGTATGGCTACACCTTC; cdr3_aa: CPSTYKGRMYGYTF
j_call: TRBJ1-6; d_call: .; v_call: TRBV6-6; clone_size: many; cdr3_nt: TGTGCCAGCAGTTCCGTACGCTCCGGGGCACATAATTCACCCCTCCACTTT; cdr3_aa: CASSSVRSGAHNSPLHF
j_call: TRBJ1-1; d_call: .; v_call: TRBV20-1; clone_size: .; cdr3_nt: TGCAGTGCTAAAACAAGGGGCGGGTCTGAAGTTTTCTTT; cdr3_aa: CSAKTRGGSEVFF
j_call: TRBJ2-4; d_call: TRBD2; v_call: TRBV29-1; clone_size: .; cdr3_nt: TGCAGCGCCGTCTTAGGGCTAGCGGAGACCATTGCCAAAAACATTCAGTACTTC; cdr3_aa: CSAVLGLAETIAKNIQYF
j_call: TRBJ1-2; d_call: TRBD1; v_call: TRBV18; clone_size: .; cdr3_nt: TGTGCCAGCTCAACCGCCCGGGACAGCAAGGGAGACTACACCTTC; cdr3_aa: CASSTARDSKGDYTF
j_call: TRBJ1-2; d_call: .; v_call: TRBV28; clone_size: .; cdr3_nt: TGTGCCAGCAGACCCGGTGGTCACGGGGCATTCAATGGCTACACCTTC; cdr3_aa: CASRPGGHGAFNGYTF
j_call: TRBJ2-7; d_call: .; v_call: TRBV5-5; clone_size: .; cdr3_nt: TGTGCCAGCACCCAAAGGGTTAGCGCCGACAAAGAGTACTTC; cdr3_aa: CASTQRVSADKEYF
j_call: TRBJ2-7; d_call: .; v_call: TRBV6-2/TRBV6-3; clone_size: many; cdr3_nt: TGTGCCAGCAGTTACTACAGCAGCGAGCAGTACTTC; cdr3_aa: CASSYYSSEQYF
j_call: TRBJ2-7; d_call: .; v_call: TRBV20-1; clone_size: many; cdr3_nt: TGCAGTGCTAGGGTGAGGGGGTCCCCGGCCTACGAGCAGTACTTC; cdr3_aa: CSARVRGSPAYEQYF
j_call: TRBJ1-4; d_call: TRBD1; v_call: TRBV5-5; clone_size: few; cdr3_nt: TGTGCCAGGAGCCCGAGACAGGGCGAGGGTGAAAAATTGTTTTTT; cdr3_aa: CARSPRQGEGEKLFF
j_call: TRBJ2-7; d_call: .; v_call: TRBV11-1; clone_size: .; cdr3_nt: TGTGCCAGCAGCTTAGTAACTACAGCCTACGAGCAGTACTTC; cdr3_aa: CASSLVTTAYEQYF
j_call: TRBJ2-2; d_call: TRBD2; v_call: TRBV11-3; clone_size: once; cdr3_nt: TGTGCCAGCATCGCTCGAGGACTAGCGGGGGGTACGAACACCGGGGAGCTGTTTTTT; cdr3_aa: CASIARGLAGGTNTGELFF
j_call: TRBJ1-2; d_call: TRBD1; v_call: TRBV20-1; clone_size: .; cdr3_nt: TGCAGTGTAGGGGGCGGAGAGGGGCCAGGAAATAACTATGGCTACACCTTC; cdr3_aa: CSVGGGEGPGNNYGYTF
j_call: TRBJ2-2; d_call: .; v_call: TRBV20-1; clone_size: many; cdr3_nt: TGCAGTGCTAGAGAAGAGAACACCGGGGAGCTGTTTTTT; cdr3_aa: CSAREENTGELFF
j_call: TRBJ2-7; d_call: .; v_call: TRBV20-1; clone_size: .; cdr3_nt: TGCAGTGCTAGAGATTGGGGCATGAGCTCCTATGAGCAGTACTTC; cdr3_aa: CSARDWGMSSYEQYF
j_call: TRBJ2-5; d_call: .; v_call: TRBV7-8; clone_size: .; cdr3_nt: TGTGCCAGCAGCCGCGGAGGAATGGGGATCCAAGAGACCGAGTACTTC; cdr3_aa: CASSRGGMGIQETEYF
j_call: TRBJ2-1; d_call: .; v_call: TRBV11-3; clone_size: .; cdr3_nt: TGTACCAACAGCTTAGAGTTGACTAACGGGAGTCACAATGAGCAGTTCTTC; cdr3_aa: CTNSLELTNGSHNEQFF
j_call: TRBJ1-1; d_call: TRBD1; v_call: TRBV11-2; clone_size: .; cdr3_nt: TGTGCCACCAGCATTGGGACAGGGGGCCTGAGCACTGAAGTTTTCTTT; cdr3_aa: CATSIGTGGLSTEVFF
j_call: TRBJ2-3; d_call: TRBD2; v_call: TRBV4-1; clone_size: .; cdr3_nt: TGCACCAGCAGCCAACAAGCGGGGTGGGCAGACACGCAGTATTTT; cdr3_aa: CTSSQQAGWADTQYF
j_call: TRBJ2-4; d_call: .; v_call: TRBV29-1; clone_size: .; cdr3_nt: TGCAGCGGGAGGCTGATGGGTAACATTAAGTACTTC; cdr3_aa: CSGRLMGNIKYF
j_call: TRBJ1-2; d_call: TRBD1; v_call: TRBV20-1; clone_size: .; cdr3_nt: TGCAGTGCTCATACCGGAACAGGGGGAAGAGGCTACACCTTC; cdr3_aa: CSAHTGTGGRGYTF
j_call: TRBJ1-6; d_call: .; v_call: TRBV11-2; clone_size: .; cdr3_nt: TGTGTAAGCAGCTTAGAAGCATGTAATTCACCCCTCCACTTT; cdr3_aa: CVSSLEACNSPLHF
j_call: TRBJ2-2; d_call: .; v_call: TRBV11-3; clone_size: .; cdr3_nt: TGTGCCAGCAGCTCCGGGGCAGCGGTCACCGGGGAGCTGTTTTTT; cdr3_aa: CASSSGAAVTGELFF
j_call: TRBJ2-1; d_call: TRBD2; v_call: TRBV6-1; clone_size: .; cdr3_nt: TGTGACAGCAGTGAGCAAGCGGGACGATATAATGAGCAGTTCTTC; cdr3_aa: CDSSEQAGRYNEQFF
j_call: TRBJ2-3; d_call: TRBD2; v_call: TRBV20-1; clone_size: .; cdr3_nt: TGCACTGCCAGAGATTCGGCTAGCGGGGCCCCCGGAGATACGCAGTATTTT; cdr3_aa: CTARDSASGAPGDTQYF